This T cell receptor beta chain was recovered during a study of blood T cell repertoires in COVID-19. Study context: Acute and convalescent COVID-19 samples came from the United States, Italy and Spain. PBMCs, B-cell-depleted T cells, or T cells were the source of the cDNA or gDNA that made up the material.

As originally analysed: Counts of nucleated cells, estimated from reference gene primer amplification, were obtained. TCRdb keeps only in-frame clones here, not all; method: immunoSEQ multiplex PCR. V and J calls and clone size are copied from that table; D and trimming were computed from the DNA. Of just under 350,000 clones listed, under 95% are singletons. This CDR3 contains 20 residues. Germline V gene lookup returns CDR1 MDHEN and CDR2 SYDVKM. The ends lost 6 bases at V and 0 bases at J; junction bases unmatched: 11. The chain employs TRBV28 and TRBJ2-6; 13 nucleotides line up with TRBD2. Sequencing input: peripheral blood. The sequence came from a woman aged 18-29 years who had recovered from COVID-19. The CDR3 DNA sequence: TGTGCCAGCAGCTACAGGTTGGGACTAGCGGGACCCTCTGGGGCCAACGTCCTGACTTTC. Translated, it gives CASSYRLGLAGPSGANVLTF.